This TCR beta chain is drawn from a study of T-cell reconstitution after alpha-beta-depleted transplantation in children (TCRdb year 2016). Study-level background: Using TCR repertoire profiling, the study quantitatively followed how T-cell immune reconstitution unfolded in children after TCRalphabeta/CD19-depleted allogeneic hematopoietic cell transplantation.

Libraries came from PCR. Data came from an Illumina HiSeq 2500. To normalize quantification of the TCRbeta repertoire, the TCR libraries were built with molecular barcoding that relied on unique molecular identifiers. TCRdb trimmed public reads at Q25 via fastp, called clones via MiXCR and kept in-frame beta chains. Merged by CDR3 protein, the rows form single entries marked with the most common genes and DNA. The sample table records approximately 590,000 distinct CDR3 sequences; 10% to 13% of these occur just once. 4% to 5% of the sample goes to the ten largest clones. This clonotype came up many times. What antigen it recognizes has not been identified. Qualities for individual bases were not recorded, and no much larger clone is one base off. The trim is 1 base for V and 0 bases for J, with a gap of 4 bases between the germline ends. The CDR3 covers 13 residues, taking in both the cysteine and the phenylalanine. The only DNA kept is the CDR3, 39 bases in frame from the first base.

The source is a human donor who donated a stem cell graft to a child with acute myeloid leukemia. The sample consisted of PBMCs from the stem cell graft donor, taken from the stem cell graft. The rearrangement joined TRBV12-3 or TRBV12-4 to TRBJ2-7; no D gene can be assigned with confidence. The nucleotide sequence reads as follows: TGTGCCAGCAGTTTAGATGACTCCTACGAGCAGTACTTC. It codes for CASSLDDSYEQYF.